Listed below are T cell receptor beta chains from one sample, sequenced in a study of cytomegalovirus exposure and HLA in healthy donors. Only in-frame clones appear in the TCRdb table, and some are missing; sequencing was by immunoSEQ multiplex PCR. The repertoire holds approximately 110,000 clones, with over 60% as singletons. The sample consisted of PBMCs. Receptors were obtained from a female donor in good health and CMV-seropositive. Both conserved end residues are part of each CDR3. The D gene is left open where the match is weak. Only part of the rows carry a size: once, few, many, or a class if the clone is expanded.

TRBD2 TRBJ2-3 TRBV5-4 - CASRFGLAGLFTDTQYF TGTGCCAGCAGATTCGGACTAGCGGGACTATTCACAGATACGCAGTATTTT
TRBD2 TRBJ2-5 TRBV15 - CATSREGSGGPRNQETQYF TGTGCCACCAGCAGAGAGGGTAGCGGGGGGCCCCGGAACCAAGAGACCCAGTACTTC
TRBD1 TRBJ1-2 TRBV19 - CATQQGALNYGYTF TGTGCCACCCAACAGGGGGCGTTGAACTATGGCTACACCTTC
TRBD2 TRBJ2-1 TRBV7-9 - CASSLLVGGGLDEQFF TGTGCCAGCAGCTTATTGGTCGGGGGGGGCCTGGATGAGCAGTTCTTC
- TRBJ2-7 TRBV7-2 once CASSRVLFYEQYF TGTGCCAGCAGCAGAGTCCTATTCTACGAGCAGTACTTC
- TRBJ2-1 TRBV6-4 - CASSDSTNNEQFF TGTGCCAGCAGTGACTCGACTAACAATGAGCAGTTCTTC
TRBD2 TRBJ2-1 TRBV2 - CASLGLAGVGEQFF TGTGCCAGCTTGGGACTAGCGGGGGTGGGGGAGCAGTTCTTC
TRBD1 TRBJ2-7 TRBV19 - CASSIGLRDRAYEQYF TGTGCCAGTAGTATAGGATTGCGGGACAGGGCTTACGAGCAGTACTTC
- TRBJ2-1 TRBV6-5 - CASSYFRGDEQFF TGTGCCAGCAGTTACTTCAGGGGCGATGAGCAGTTCTTC
TRBD1 TRBJ1-1 TRBV9 - CASSTRGLVTEAFF TGTGCCAGCAGTACTAGGGGGCTCGTCACTGAAGCTTTCTTT
TRBD1 TRBJ2-3 TRBV10-3 few CAISGGTGLKDTQYF TGTGCCATCAGTGGAGGGACAGGGCTTAAAGATACGCAGTATTTT
TRBD2 TRBJ2-7 TRBV30 once CAWKTSGIREQYF TGTGCCTGGAAAACGAGCGGGATCCGCGAGCAGTACTTC
- TRBJ1-1 TRBV4-2 - CASSQRSDWSGTEAFF TGTGCCAGCAGCCAGAGGAGCGACTGGAGCGGTACTGAAGCTTTCTTT
- TRBJ1-1 TRBV28 - CASLVQGGNAFF TGTGCCAGCCTCGTACAGGGTGGAAATGCTTTCTTT
TRBD2 TRBJ2-3 TRBV5-1 - CASSFGGLAGGSTDTQYF TGCGCCAGCAGCTTTGGGGGACTAGCGGGGGGAAGCACAGATACGCAGTATTTT
- TRBJ1-6 TRBV4-1 - CASSQDYTKRSPLHF TGCGCCAGCAGCCAAGATTATACCAAGAGGTCACCCCTCCACTTT
TRBD1 TRBJ1-4 TRBV7-9 - CASSPGQSNEKLFF TGTGCCAGCAGCCCGGGACAGTCTAATGAAAAACTGTTTTTT
TRBD1 TRBJ2-7 TRBV6-6 - CASRSQPGQGYEQYF TGTGCCAGCAGATCACAACCGGGACAGGGCTACGAGCAGTACTTC
- TRBJ1-3 TRBV20-1 - CSAQAGNTIYF TGCAGTGCTCAGGCTGGAAACACCATATATTTT
- TRBJ2-1 TRBV2 - CASSRTETNEQFF TGTGCCAGCAGTCGGACAGAGACCAATGAGCAGTTCTTC
- TRBJ1-1 TRBV9 - CASSVVGGNTEAFF TGTGCCAGCAGCGTAGTCGGCGGTAACACTGAAGCTTTCTTT
TRBD1 TRBJ2-3 TRBV7-8 - CASSLASSRGLDTQYF TGTGCCAGCAGCTTAGCCTCTTCGAGGGGGCTTGATACGCAGTATTTT
TRBD1 TRBJ2-1 TRBV19 - CASSINRGRQFF TGTGCCAGTAGTATTAACAGGGGGAGGCAGTTCTTC
- TRBJ2-7 TRBV30 - CAWTDRGSPRYEQYF TGTGCCTGGACTGACCGGGGGTCCCCGAGGTACGAGCAGTACTTC
- TRBJ1-2 TRBV28 - CASSFNAWGEDNYGYTF TGTGCCAGCAGTTTCAATGCTTGGGGGGAGGATAACTATGGCTACACCTTC
- TRBJ2-1 TRBV5-1 - CASSFRGGSYNEQFF TGCGCCAGCAGCTTCAGGGGAGGGAGTTACAATGAGCAGTTCTTC
TRBD1 TRBJ2-5 TRBV6-1 - CASRGARTGTGTQYF TGTGCCAGCAGAGGTGCCAGGACAGGCACCGGGACCCAGTACTTC
TRBD2 TRBJ2-1 TRBV11-2 - CASSWTSGAYNEQFF TGTGCCAGCAGCTGGACTAGCGGGGCCTACAATGAGCAGTTCTTC
- TRBJ2-1 TRBV15 - CATSRGKTDTYNEQFF TGTGCCACCAGCAGAGGAAAGACAGACACCTACAATGAGCAGTTCTTC
- TRBJ1-5 TRBV23-1 - CASSHPPTKGRKSNQPQHF TGCGCCAGCAGTCATCCCCCGACCAAGGGGCGAAAAAGCAATCAGCCCCAGCATTTT
- TRBJ1-3 TRBV6-1 - CAITEGLFSGNTIYF TGTGCCATTACGGAAGGACTATTCTCTGGAAACACCATATATTTT
- TRBJ1-3 TRBV5-1 - CASSLGVVSGNTIYF TGCGCCAGCAGCCTCGGGGTAGTCTCTGGAAACACCATATATTTT
- TRBJ2-1 TRBV5-1 - CASSFRQEQFF TGCGCCAGCAGCTTTAGACAGGAGCAGTTCTTC
- TRBJ1-2 TRBV9 - CASSITQGNGYTF TGTGCCAGCAGCATCACCCAGGGGAATGGCTACACCTTC
TRBD2 TRBJ2-3 TRBV7-2 - CASSSTSGGAGDTQYF TGTGCCAGCAGCTCAACTAGCGGGGGAGCAGGGGATACGCAGTATTTT
- TRBJ2-3 TRBV9 - CASSVGAETSTDTQYF TGTGCCAGCAGCGTAGGTGCAGAGACTAGCACAGATACGCAGTATTTT
TRBD2 TRBJ2-3 TRBV7-9 - CASSLGALAGDSSTDTQYF TGTGCCAGCAGCTTGGGGGCACTAGCGGGGGATTCTAGCACAGATACGCAGTATTTT
- TRBJ2-1 TRBV28 once CASTGLVYNEQFF TGTGCCAGCACGGGACTCGTCTACAATGAGCAGTTCTTC
TRBD1 TRBJ1-6 TRBV7-6 - CASSTGQGSVSPLHF TGTGCCAGCAGCACGGGACAGGGTTCGGTTTCACCCCTCCACTTT
- TRBJ1-2 TRBV6-1 - CASAGQGNYGYTF TGTGCCTCGGCGGGGCAGGGAAACTATGGCTACACCTTC
- TRBJ1-2 TRBV9 few CASSVGRDYGYTF TGTGCCAGCAGCGTAGGCAGGGACTATGGCTACACCTTC
- TRBJ1-1 TRBV10-2 - CASDQFARGDTEAFF TGCGCCAGCGATCAGTTTGCTCGGGGGGACACTGAAGCTTTCTTT
TRBD1 TRBJ1-5 TRBV19 - CASSRQGSNQPQHF TGTGCCAGTAGTCGACAGGGGTCCAATCAGCCCCAGCATTTT
TRBD1 TRBJ2-3 TRBV4-2 - CASSQSGTGGLADTQYF TGTGCCAGCAGCCAGTCCGGGACAGGGGGCTTGGCAGATACGCAGTATTTT
- TRBJ2-2 TRBV7-9 - CASSQIVTGRGNTGELFF TGTGCCAGCAGCCAGATAGTGACGGGGCGGGGAAACACCGGGGAGCTGTTTTTT
TRBD1 TRBJ1-6 TRBV5-1 - CASSLAWVTGEPATLHF TGCGCCAGCAGCTTGGCTTGGGTAACAGGGGAACCGGCGACCCTCCACTTT